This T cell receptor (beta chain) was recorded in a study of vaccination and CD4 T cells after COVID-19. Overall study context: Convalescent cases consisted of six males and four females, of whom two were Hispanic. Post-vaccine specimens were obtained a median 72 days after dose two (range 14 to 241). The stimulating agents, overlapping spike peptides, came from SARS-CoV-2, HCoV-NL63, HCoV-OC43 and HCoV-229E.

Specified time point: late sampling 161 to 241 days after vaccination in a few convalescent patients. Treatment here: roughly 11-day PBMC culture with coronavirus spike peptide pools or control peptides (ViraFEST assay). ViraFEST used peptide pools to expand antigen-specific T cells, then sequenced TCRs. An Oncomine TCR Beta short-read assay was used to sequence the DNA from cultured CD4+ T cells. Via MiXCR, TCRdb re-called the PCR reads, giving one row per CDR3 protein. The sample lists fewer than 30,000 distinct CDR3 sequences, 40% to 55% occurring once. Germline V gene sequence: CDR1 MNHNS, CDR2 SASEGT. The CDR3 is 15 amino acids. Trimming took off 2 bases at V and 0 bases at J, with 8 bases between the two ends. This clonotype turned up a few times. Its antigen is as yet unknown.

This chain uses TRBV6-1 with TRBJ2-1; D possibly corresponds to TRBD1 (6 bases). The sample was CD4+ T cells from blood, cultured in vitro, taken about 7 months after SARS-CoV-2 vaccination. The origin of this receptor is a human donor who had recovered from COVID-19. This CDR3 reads CASSEQGPSYNEQFF. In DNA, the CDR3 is TGTGCCAGCAGTGAACAGGGGCCCTCCTACAATGAGCAGTTCTTC.